The T cell receptor beta chain described here comes from a study of neurological immune-mediated disorders. This clonotype was recorded many times. Its antigen is still unknown. V lost 1 base and J lost 2; bases outside the gene matches: 0. Per the germline V gene, CDR1 is KGHSH and CDR2 is LQKENI. This CDR3 has 14 residues. Study-level results: No expanded-clone CDR3 amino acid sequence recurred across subjects, suggesting private TCR-beta repertoires. The study found the most TCR clonal expansion in HTLV-1-associated myelopathy and the least in multiple sclerosis, below healthy controls.

5'RACE with 10-nucleotide random UMIs produced the cDNA. From the 5' RACE reads, TCRdb called clonotypes with MiXCR, one entry per CDR3 protein. The table has about 71,000 distinct CDR3 sequences, 9.5% to 13% seen once; the top ten hold approximately 9.7%. Time point here: longitudinal time-point 1 (baseline). The study drew its healthy controls from blood bank volunteers in Maryland, USA. The sample taken for sequencing was PBMCs. The clonotype originates from a man aged 25-45 years in good health. V is TRBV18 and J is TRBJ2-7, with TRBD1 identical over 9 bases. The CDR3 loop reads CASSPRDRAYEQYF. The CDR3, as DNA: TGTGCCAGCTCACCACGGGACAGGGCCTACGAGCAGTACTTC.